The 23 T cell receptor beta chains given below trace back to one sample, sequenced in a study of blood T cell repertoires in COVID-19. Measured with immunoSEQ multiplex PCR; TCRdb has only the in-frame clones, and not every one. This table has under 95,000 clones, 75% to 90% appearing once. Sequencing was carried out using peripheral blood. These TCRs come from a woman aged 80 or over with active or convalescent COVID-19.

The rearrangement links TRBV3-1 (or the pseudogene TRBV3-2) to TRBJ2-3, with 7 bases that match TRBD2. The CDR3 is 13 residues long. The germline V gene has CDR1 LGHDT and CDR2 YNNKEL (reference sequence). V trimming: 4 bases; J trimming: 9 bases; junction bases outside the gene matches: 7. This CDR3 reads CASSLGLDGTQYF. The CDR3 nucleotides are TGTGCCAGCAGCCTAGGACTAGACGGAACGCAGTATTTT.

Here the CDR3 reads CASRVTGGSGYTF. As DNA, the CDR3 is TGTGCCAGCAGGGTGACAGGGGGCTCTGGCTACACCTTC. This sequence joins TRBV2 and TRBJ1-2, with 10 positions matching TRBD1. The germline CDR1 and CDR2 sequences are SNHLY and FYNNEI. The trim removed 6 bases at V and 7 bases at J, leaving 5 bases unmatched. The CDR3 length is 13 residues.

This chain connects TRBV2 to TRBJ1-1; weak D call: TRBD1 (5 bases). The CDR3 loop spans 15 amino acids. Germline V gene data show CDR1 as SNHLY and CDR2 as FYNNEI. Trimming stripped 6 bases from V and 0 bases from J, with 14 bases between. CDR3 sequence reads: CASRATGSVNTEAFF. The CDR3 DNA reads as TGTGCCAGCAGGGCTACAGGCAGTGTGAACACTGAAGCTTTCTTT.

The chain couples TRBV11-2 to TRBJ2-7, with TRBD1 matching 9 bases. CDR1 and CDR2 from the germline V gene are SGHAT and FQNNGV. The CDR3 runs to 15 residues. With 5 bases clipped from V and 3 bases from J, the junction kept 8 bases outside the gene matches. The DNA of the CDR3 is TGTGCCAGCAGCAACCGGGACAGGGCAAACTACGAGCAGTACTTC. As protein: CASSNRDRANYEQYF. Looking up the rest from reference TRBV11-2 and TRBJ2-7 gives the full variable domain: EAGVAQSPRYKIIEKRQSVAFWCNPISGHATLYWYQQILGQGPKLLIQFQNNGVVDDSQLPKDRFSAERLKGVDSTLKIQPAKLEDSAVYLCASSNRDRANYEQYFGPGTRLTVT.

The chain recombines TRBV7-6 with TRBJ2-3; maybe TRBD2 (6 bases). Trimming removed 1 base from V and 2 bases from J, with 10 bases in between. The CDR3 loop spans 15 amino acids. Germline V gene data show CDR1 as SGHVS and CDR2 as FNYEAQ. This CDR3 is CASSLVAGSTDTQYF. The CDR3 bases are TGTGCCAGCAGCTTAGTGGCGGGGTCCACAGATACGCAGTATTTT. Looking up the rest from reference TRBV7-6 and TRBJ2-3 gives the full variable domain: GAGVSQSPRYKVTKRGQDVALRCDPISGHVSLYWYRQALGQGPEFLTYFNYEAQQDKSGLPNDRFSAERPEGSISTLTIQRTEQRDSAMYRCASSLVAGSTDTQYFGPGTRLTVL.

The rearrangement uses TRBV29-1 and TRBJ2-7; maybe TRBD1 (5 bases). Germline V gives CDR1 SQVTM, CDR2 ANQGSEA. CDR3 length equals 11 residues. The DNA of the CDR3 is TGCAGATACAGGTTCCCCTACGAGCAGTACTTC. The encoded protein is CRYRFPYEQYF.

This chain connects TRBV6-1 to TRBJ1-2; 7 bases are a match to TRBD1. This CDR3 region has 16 residues. Per the germline V gene, CDR1 is MNHNS and CDR2 is SASEGT. V shed 2 bases, J shed 4 bases, and the junction held 10 bases outside the gene matches. CDR3 in amino acids: CASSEYLRQGPYGYTF. The DNA for the CDR3 is TGTGCCAGCAGTGAATATCTCCGACAGGGACCCTATGGCTACACCTTC.

V gene TRBV9 combines with J gene TRBJ2-5; TRBD1 matches 10 bases. Germline loops: CDR1 SGDLS, CDR2 YYNGEE. The CDR3 has 15 amino acids. V gave up 2 bases and J gave up 1 base; unmatched junction bases: 2. The DNA of the CDR3 is TGTGCCAGCAGCGTCAGGACAGGGGGCCAAGAGACCCAGTACTTC. Its translation is CASSVRTGGQETQYF.

V and J are TRBV6-5 and TRBJ1-4, with D maybe TRBD1 (6 bases). CDR3 length: 15 amino acids. Between the trimmed V and J ends, which lost 6 bases and 8 bases, there was a span of 19 bases. Germline lookup yields CDR1 MNHEY and CDR2 SVGAGI. The CDR3 DNA is TGTGCCAGCAGCGCCCAGGGGAGCGTAAGGGAAAAACTGTTTTTT. Translating it yields CASSAQGSVREKLFF.

The rearrangement joins TRBV5-1 to TRBJ1-2, with a possible D match to TRBD1 (5 bases). The CDR3 is 14 amino acids. Germline V lookup: CDR1 SGHRS, CDR2 YFSETQ. V was trimmed by 4 bases and J by 4 bases, leaving 14 bases between them. Here the CDR3 DNA reads TGCGCCAGCAGCCCCGGAGGGGTCGGCTATGGCTACACCTTC. This translates into CASSPGGVGYGYTF.

The chain links TRBV6-2 or TRBV6-3 to TRBJ2-3; D gene ambiguous. This CDR3 has 16 amino acids. V lost 2 bases, J lost 1 base, and 13 bases lay in between. CDR1 is MNHEY, CDR2 SVGEGT, per germline. CDR3 sequence: CASSYGLTGGTDTQYF. In DNA, the CDR3 is TGTGCCAGCAGTTACGGGTTGACGGGTGGCACAGATACGCAGTATTTT.

This chain links TRBV5-1 with TRBJ2-7; 7 positions match TRBD2. Germline V CDR1 and CDR2: SGHRS, YFSETQ. V was clipped by 2 bases and J by 4 bases; unmatched bases: 9. The CDR3 loop spans 15 amino acids. The CDR3 DNA follows: TGCGCCAGCAGCTTTTCCGGGGGGTCCTCTTACGAGCAGTACTTC. It yields the protein CASSFSGGSSYEQYF.

CDR3 bases: TGTGCCAGCAGTCCCAGTACTGAAGCTTTCTTT. Translating it yields CASSPSTEAFF. The chain uses TRBV12-3 or TRBV12-4 and TRBJ1-1, with D unclear. This CDR3 spans 11 amino acids. V was pared by 5 bases and J by 5 bases, with 6 bases between.

The chain combines TRBV3-1 (or the pseudogene TRBV3-2) with TRBJ2-1; 10 bases match TRBD1. The germline gives CDR1 LGHDT, CDR2 YNNKEL (reference sequence). V lost 4 bases to trimming and J lost 10 bases; unmatched junction nucleotides: 4. The CDR3 consists of 13 residues. The CDR3 DNA reads TGTGCCAGCAGCCGACAGGGGGCGAGGGAGCAGTTCTTC. Translating it yields CASSRQGAREQFF.

This clone has more than one count but fewer than ten. The chain carries TRBV19 and TRBJ1-6, with D perhaps matching TRBD1 (6 bases). The germline V gene encodes CDR1 LNHDA and CDR2 SQIVND (reference sequence). V was trimmed by 2 bases and J by 6 bases, leaving 8 bases between them. This CDR3 spans 14 amino acids. CDR3 nucleotide sequence: TGTGCCAGTAGTATACAGGGGAGTAATTCACCCCTCCACTTT. Protein product: CASSIQGSNSPLHF.

The CDR3 coding sequence is TGTGCCAGCTCACTCGAACACAATCAGCCCCAGCATTTT. Amino acids: CASSLEHNQPQHF. The rearrangement joins TRBV18 to TRBJ1-5; D gene uncertain. Germline-derived CDR1 and CDR2 are KGHSH and LQKENI. V lost 4 bases, J lost 3 bases, and 7 bases lay in between. CDR3 length: 13 amino acids.

The chain recombines TRBV7-2 with TRBJ2-1, with 7 bases aligning to TRBD2. With V trimmed by 5 bases and J by 5 bases, 9 bases remained unmatched. Germline loops: CDR1 SGHTA, CDR2 FQGNSA. This CDR3 is 15 amino acids long. Written as DNA, the CDR3 is TGTGCCAGCAGCCGCCAGTCGGGGGGTGACAATGAGCAGTTCTTC. Translating gives CASSRQSGGDNEQFF.

The rearrangement links TRBV9 to TRBJ2-1, with TRBD2 as a possible D gene (5 bases). CDR3 size: 14 residues. The germline V and J ends were trimmed by 0 bases and 5 bases, with 9 bases remaining between them. Germline V CDR1 and CDR2: SGDLS, YYNGEE. The CDR3 bases are TGTGCCAGCAGCGTAGAGGAGGTACACAATGAGCAGTTCTTC. The encoded protein is CASSVEEVHNEQFF.

V and J are TRBV3-1 (or the pseudogene TRBV3-2) and TRBJ2-5; TRBD1 might be the D (7 bases). This CDR3 has 18 amino acids. Germline V CDR1 and CDR2: LGHDT, YNNKEL (reference sequence). The V gene lost 10 bases and the J gene lost 5 bases, with 32 bases spanning the gap. CDR3 DNA sequence: TGTGCCACCACCCTGTACTCAGGGTCCAGGGCGGGACAGGAGACCCAGTACTTC. It yields the protein CATTLYSGSRAGQETQYF.

This chain joins TRBV7-7 and TRBJ2-3, with 8 bases fitting TRBD2. The CDR3 is 15 amino acids. V was clipped by 5 bases and J by 5 bases; unmatched bases: 9. The germline V gene encodes CDR1 SSHAT and CDR2 FNYEAQ (reference sequence). CDR3 residues: CASSPKSGGQDTQYF. For the CDR3, the DNA is TGTGCCAGCAGCCCCAAGAGCGGGGGACAAGATACGCAGTATTTT.

The chain joins TRBV11-2 to TRBJ1-1; 7 nucleotides line up with TRBD1. Germline V gene lookup returns CDR1 SGHAT and CDR2 FQNNGV. J gave up 0 bases and V 2 bases, and 3 bases lay outside the gene matches. The CDR3 runs 15 residues. The CDR3 loop is CASSLPTGVNTEAFF. DNA for the CDR3: TGTGCCAGCAGCTTACCTACAGGGGTGAACACTGAAGCTTTCTTT.

The rearrangement joins TRBV28 to TRBJ2-1; a possible D gene is TRBD2 (6 bases). CDR1 and CDR2 from the germline V gene are MDHEN and SYDVKM. CDR3 length equals 12 residues. CDR3 loop: CATAGFGNEQFF. The CDR3 DNA is TGTGCTACAGCGGGTTTCGGGAATGAGCAGTTCTTC.

The chain is built from TRBV29-1 and TRBJ1-2, with a possible D match to TRBD1 (6 bases). From germline, CDR1 is SQVTM and CDR2 ANQGSEA. The CDR3 is made up of 14 amino acids. V dropped 4 bases and J dropped 0 bases, with 12 bases sitting between them. The CDR3 sequence: CSVVRGGANYGYTF. Here the CDR3 DNA reads TGCAGCGTTGTGAGGGGGGGCGCTAACTATGGCTACACCTTC. Looking up the rest from reference TRBV29-1 and TRBJ1-2 gives the full variable domain: SAVISQKPSRDICQRGTSLTIQCQVDSQVTMMFWYRQQPGQSLTLIATANQGSEATYESGFVIDKFPISRPNLTFSTLTVSNMSPEDSSIYLCSVVRGGANYGYTFGSGTRLTVV.